Sequencing of this T cell receptor (beta chain) was carried out in a study of blood T cell repertoires in COVID-19. This clone was seen once. Using immunoSEQ multiplex PCR, the repertoire was profiled, and TCRdb retains in-frame clones only, with some absent. Among 150,000 to 200,000 clones, 82% were seen once, and the ten largest hold roughly 7.1%. Trimming removed 4 bases from V and 4 bases from J; junction bases left unmatched: 6. The CDR3 is 15 amino acids. Per germline, CDR1 ENHRY and CDR2 SYGVKD. The clonotype originates from a woman aged 60-75 years with COVID-19, enrolled during active disease. The gene calls are TRBV10-3 and TRBJ1-2; 10 bases map to TRBD1. Material: peripheral blood. The CDR3 protein is CAISVGQGEGYGYTF. The CDR3 DNA follows: TGTGCCATCAGTGTCGGACAGGGGGAGGGCTATGGCTACACCTTC.